This note documents a single TCR beta chain sequence. There are many counts of this clone. There is no known antigen for this receptor. There are no base qualities to consult, and no much larger clone falls within one base. The germline V gene (reference sequence) supplies CDR1 LNHDA and CDR2 SQIVND. Its CDR3 holds 15 amino acids, cysteine through phenylalanine. The retained sequence is limited to the CDR3, 45 bases, with the frame set at the first base. V and J lose 1 base and 0 bases, and a span of 7 bases separates them. Library construction relied on PCR. Sequencing was performed on an Illumina HiSeq 4000. High-throughput sequencing was used to profile the TCR beta-chain CDR3 region of each patient. The authors processed their data as follows. A classifier to discriminate distant-metastatic papillary thyroid cancer patients was built from CDR3 differences across clinicopathological groups. Repertoire diversity was assessed with the Shannon index, and tumor-blood repertoire similarity with the Morisita-Horn index. The public sequencing data were trimmed at Q25 with fastp and processed into clonotypes with MiXCR by TCRdb, which kept only in-frame beta chains. The V and J calls shown here were made by TCRdb, not taken from the authors' results. The sample table records about 89,000 clones; roughly an eighth of these occur just once. The ten largest clones take up 7% to 9% of the sample.

This entry belongs to a study of metastatic and nonmetastatic thyroid tumors (TCRdb year 2020). Broadly, across the study: Repertoires were compared across peripheral blood and tumor or nodule tissue samples from malignant and benign thyroid patients. Points the paper makes about the study in general: In both blood and tumor samples, TCR beta diversity was reported to be significantly higher in malignant tumors than in benign nodules.

No patient had received any treatment before thyroid surgery. Patient clinical samples collected from about 2011 to 2018 were retrospectively analysed using T-cell receptor beta sequencing. The sample comprised tumor tissue. The receptor was isolated from a female donor with papillary thyroid cancer or a benign thyroid nodule (not recorded which). Some clones in this sample may be carry-over from other donors' samples. This chain is built from TRBV19 and TRBJ2-1; the D gene is unclear. The bases read TGTGCCAGTAGTATAGCAGGTAGCTCCTACAATGAGCAGTTCTTC. This yields the protein CASSIAGSSYNEQFF.